This T cell receptor (beta chain) is drawn from a study of blood T cell repertoires in COVID-19. Study in general: The study drew acute and convalescent COVID-19 samples from the United States, Italy and Spain. T cells, B-cell-depleted T cells, or PBMCs provided the cDNA or gDNA that served as material.

The table came from immunoSEQ multiplex PCR; TCRdb's copy has only in-frame clones and leaves some out. The sample has approximately 270,000 clones; around 86% are singletons. Trimming pared 5 bases from V and 3 bases from J, leaving 11 bases between. Germline V gives CDR1 LGHDT, CDR2 YNNKEL (reference sequence). This CDR3 comprises 13 residues. Across 20 to 25 US areas, participants ranged in age from roughly 18 to 95 years. The V and J genes are TRBV3-1 (or the pseudogene TRBV3-2) and TRBJ2-7; D not resolved. Sequenced: PBMCs or T cells enriched from blood (not recorded which). This TCR was recovered from a man aged 40-50 years who had recovered from COVID-19. This CDR3 is CASSSHGYYEQYF. DNA for the CDR3: TGTGCCAGCAGCTCTCACGGGTACTACGAGCAGTACTTC.